The 22 T cell receptor beta chains reported below all come from one sample, sequenced in a study of blood T cell repertoires in COVID-19. Assay used: immunoSEQ multiplex PCR; TCRdb lists only in-frame clones, some missing. The repertoire holds 150,000 to 200,000 clones, with roughly 90% as singletons. The sample consisted of PBMCs or T cells enriched from blood (not recorded which). The receptors originated from a woman in her late teens or twenties who had recovered from COVID-19.

The chain uses TRBV5-1 and TRBJ2-4; D possibly corresponds to TRBD1 (6 bases). From germline, CDR1 is SGHRS and CDR2 YFSETQ. The CDR3 is 16 residues long. Trimming pared 1 base from V and 1 base from J, leaving 12 bases between. In DNA, the CDR3 is TGCGCCAGCAGCTTGTACAGGGCATCGGCCAAAAACATTCAGTACTTC. This encodes CASSLYRASAKNIQYF.

V gene TRBV19 combines with J gene TRBJ1-2, with 7 bases identical to TRBD1. With V trimmed by 5 bases and J by 2 bases, 11 bases remained unmatched. This CDR3 has 16 amino acids. Germline CDR1 reads LNHDA; CDR2 reads SQIVND (reference sequence). The CDR3 coding sequence is TGTGCCAGTAGTCCCCGCCCGGACAGGTCCAACTATGGCTACACCTTC. This encodes CASSPRPDRSNYGYTF. The full variable domain, in which reference TRBV19 and TRBJ1-2 provide the parts outside the CDR3, is DGGITQSPKYLFRKEGQNVTLSCEQNLNHDAMYWYRQDPGQGLRLIYYSQIVNDFQKGDIAEGYSVSREKKESFPLTVTSAQKNPTAFYLCASSPRPDRSNYGYTFGSGTRLTVV.

The chain is built from TRBV3-1 (or the pseudogene TRBV3-2) and TRBJ2-1; tentatively, D is TRBD1 (5 bases). Trimming cost V 4 bases and J 4 bases, with 11 bases left between them. This CDR3 has 14 residues. CDR1 is LGHDT and CDR2 is YNNKEL in the germline V gene (reference sequence). For the CDR3, the DNA is TGTGCCAGCAGCCGGGTTGGACAATACAATGAGCAGTTCTTC. Residues: CASSRVGQYNEQFF.

In this sample, this clone turned up a few times. J is TRBJ1-2 and V is TRBV25-1, with a weak D call TRBD1 (5 bases). The CDR3 has 12 amino acids. Trimming left V 2 bases short and J 8 bases short, with 9 bases between. Germline V gene data show CDR1 as MGHDK and CDR2 as SYGVNS. CDR3 in DNA: TGTGCCAGCAGTGAACTCCAGGGAGGCTACACCTTC. Translated, it gives CASSELQGGYTF.

This chain connects TRBV18 to TRBJ1-3; the D is unclear. This CDR3 comprises 16 residues. The V gene lost 2 bases and the J gene lost 6 bases, with 17 bases spanning the gap. From germline, CDR1 is KGHSH and CDR2 LQKENI. CDR3 residues: CASSPVPGTLLNTIYF. Here the CDR3 DNA reads TGTGCCAGCTCACCAGTTCCTGGCACGCTCCTAAACACCATATATTTT.

The gene calls are TRBV9 and TRBJ2-1; D remains ambiguous. The germline V gene encodes CDR1 SGDLS and CDR2 YYNGEE. Trimming pared 0 bases from V and 6 bases from J, leaving 13 bases between. The CDR3 contains 15 residues. The CDR3 DNA is TGTGCCAGCAGCGTAGCGGAGAGGTTAGCCAATGAGCAGTTCTTC. It encodes CASSVAERLANEQFF.

The chain links TRBV11-2 to TRBJ1-2, with 8 bases fitting TRBD1. Germline CDR1 SGHAT, CDR2 FQNNGV. The CDR3 sequence is 14 residues long. Trimming took 1 base from V and 4 from J; bases not matched to a gene: 2. The CDR3 loop is CASSLATGGYGYTF. CDR3 nucleotides: TGTGCCAGCAGCTTAGCCACAGGGGGCTATGGCTACACCTTC. The variable domain in full, completed from reference TRBV11-2 and TRBJ1-2, reads EAGVAQSPRYKIIEKRQSVAFWCNPISGHATLYWYQQILGQGPKLLIQFQNNGVVDDSQLPKDRFSAERLKGVDSTLKIQPAKLEDSAVYLCASSLATGGYGYTFGSGTRLTVV.

The V gene is TRBV28, the J gene TRBJ1-1; perhaps TRBD1 as D (5 bases). The CDR3 length is 14 residues. Looked up from germline, CDR1 is MDHEN and CDR2 is SYDVKM. V was clipped by 6 bases and J by 3 bases, with 14 bases between them. The CDR3 sequence: CASRTQGVDTEAFF. CDR3 DNA sequence: TGTGCCAGCAGAACACAAGGGGTGGACACTGAAGCTTTCTTT. Complete variable domain (other parts from reference TRBV28 and TRBJ1-1): DVKVTQSSRYLVKRTGEKVFLECVQDMDHENMFWYRQDPGLGLRLIYFSYDVKMKEKGDIPEGYSVSREKKERFSLILESASTNQTSMYLCASRTQGVDTEAFFGQGTRLTVV.

The rearrangement uses TRBV28 and TRBJ1-5; TRBD1 matches at 9 bases. The length of the CDR3 is 16 residues. V shed 1 base and J 3 bases; nucleotides not matched to a gene: 4. Germline V lookup: CDR1 MDHEN, CDR2 SYDVKM. CDR3 sequence (DNA): TGTGCCAGCAGTTTATTTCGGGACAGGGTCAATCAGCCCCAGCATTTT. Translation: CASSLFRDRVNQPQHF. The whole variable domain, filled in from reference TRBV28 and TRBJ1-5, reads DVKVTQSSRYLVKRTGEKVFLECVQDMDHENMFWYRQDPGLGLRLIYFSYDVKMKEKGDIPEGYSVSREKKERFSLILESASTNQTSMYLCASSLFRDRVNQPQHFGDGTRLSIL.

This clone showed up just a few times. The chain couples TRBV10-3 to TRBJ2-1; TRBD1 matches 9 bases. Germline V gene data show CDR1 as ENHRY and CDR2 as SYGVKD. The junction had 8 bases not matched to a gene; V was cut back by 2 bases and J by 12 bases. There are 14 residues in the CDR3. CDR3 residues: CAISEGTGTMGQFF. The CDR3, as DNA: TGTGCCATCAGTGAGGGGACAGGGACAATGGGGCAGTTCTTC.

The chain has TRBV6-4 and TRBJ2-2, with TRBD2 as a possible D gene (6 bases). Germline CDR1 MRHNA, CDR2 SNTAGT. Trimming took 5 bases from V and 2 from J, leaving 9 bases between them. The CDR3 contains 14 residues. In nucleotides, the CDR3 is TGTGCCAGCAGTCGGGAGCCTAACACCGGGGAGCTGTTTTTT. This sequence encodes CASSREPNTGELFF.

The V gene is TRBV7-9, the J gene TRBJ2-5; 12 bases match TRBD2. Germline V lookup: CDR1 SEHNR, CDR2 FQNEAQ (reference sequence). Trimming removed 5 bases from V and 5 bases from J; junction bases left unmatched: 6. The CDR3 spans 15 residues. The CDR3 is CASSQLAGGPETQYF. CDR3 DNA sequence: TGTGCCAGCAGCCAACTAGCGGGGGGCCCGGAGACCCAGTACTTC.

The V gene is TRBV6-4, the J gene TRBJ2-3, with 11 positions matching TRBD2. Trimming cost V 6 bases and J 6 bases; bases outside gene matches: 11. The CDR3 totals 16 residues. Germline V gene lookup returns CDR1 MRHNA and CDR2 SNTAGT. The DNA for the CDR3 is TGTGCCAGCAGCTATACTAGCGGGGGCCGCGGTGATACGCAGTATTTT. This codes for CASSYTSGGRGDTQYF.

This chain uses TRBV12-5 with TRBJ2-7; 10 nucleotides match TRBD1. The CDR3 sequence is 14 residues long. Germline CDR1 LGHNT, CDR2 FRNRAP. The J segment lost 6 bases and the V segment lost 4 bases, leaving 6 bases of the junction unmatched. The CDR3 DNA reads TGTGCTAGTGGTTCCGGGACAGGGGATCGCGAGCAGTACTTC. It yields the protein CASGSGTGDREQYF.

This chain joins TRBV4-2 and TRBJ1-4, with D possibly TRBD1 on 5 matching bases. This CDR3 is built from 15 residues. Germline CDR1 reads LGHNA; CDR2 reads YNFKEQ. Between the trimmed V and J ends, which lost 5 bases and 0 bases, there was a span of 10 bases. The CDR3 DNA reads TGTGCCAGCAGCGCAGGGATTTCAACTAATGAAAAACTGTTTTTT. It yields the protein CASSAGISTNEKLFF.

This rearrangement joins TRBV12-3 or TRBV12-4 to TRBJ1-2; 8 bases line up with TRBD1. The CDR3 extends over 13 amino acids. Trimming took 2 bases from V and 4 from J; bases not matched to a gene: 0. This CDR3 is CASSLTGGYGYTF. The DNA for the CDR3 is TGTGCCAGCAGTTTAACAGGGGGCTATGGCTACACCTTC.

This sequence joins TRBV10-1 and TRBJ1-1, with unresolved D. CDR1 is WNHNN, CDR2 SYGVQD, per germline (reference sequence). The CDR3 loop spans 12 amino acids. Trimming took 10 bases from V and 3 from J, leaving 12 bases between them. In DNA form, the CDR3 reads TGCGCCATGGGAGGACTGCACACTGAAGCTTTCTTT. It encodes CAMGGLHTEAFF.

The rearrangement joins TRBV7-9 to TRBJ2-1, with D tentatively TRBD2 (6 bases). The V gene lost 3 bases and the J gene lost 5 bases, with 17 bases spanning the gap. Looked up from germline, CDR1 is SEHNR and CDR2 is FQNEAQ (reference sequence). The CDR3 sequence is 16 residues long. CDR3: CASSFLKTSWDNEQFF. CDR3 DNA: TGTGCCAGCAGCTTCCTAAAGACTAGTTGGGACAATGAGCAGTTCTTC.

V and J are TRBV19 and TRBJ1-6; D uncertain. The V end was cut by 6 bases, the J end by 7 bases, with 13 bases between. This CDR3 comprises 14 residues. Per the germline V gene, CDR1 is LNHDA and CDR2 is SQIVND (reference sequence). As DNA, the CDR3 is TGTGCCAGTAGGGAGGACCTGGGGAATTCACCCCTCCACTTT. It yields the protein CASREDLGNSPLHF. Using reference TRBV19 and TRBJ1-6 for the parts outside the CDR3, the full variable domain is DGGITQSPKYLFRKEGQNVTLSCEQNLNHDAMYWYRQDPGQGLRLIYYSQIVNDFQKGDIAEGYSVSREKKESFPLTVTSAQKNPTAFYLCASREDLGNSPLHFGNGTRLTVT.

The genes are TRBV12-5 and TRBJ1-1; the D gene is possibly TRBD1 (6 bases). CDR3 length equals 15 residues. Germline V lookup: CDR1 LGHNT, CDR2 FRNRAP. Trimming removed 0 bases from V and 4 bases from J, with 12 bases in between. CDR3 protein: CASGLVLGGATEAFF. For the CDR3, the DNA is TGTGCTAGTGGTTTGGTACTAGGGGGGGCCACTGAAGCTTTCTTT.

CDR3 amino acids: CASRAGTSGHF. The CDR3 nucleotides read TGTGCCAGCAGGGCCGGGACATCGGGCCACTTT. The chain carries TRBV12-3 or TRBV12-4 and TRBJ1-6, with D perhaps TRBD1 (6 bases). The CDR3 extends over 11 amino acids. Trimming cost V 6 bases and J 18 bases, with 15 bases left between them.

The chain couples TRBV5-1 to TRBJ2-3; 9 bases map to TRBD1. From germline, CDR1 is SGHRS and CDR2 YFSETQ. The CDR3 consists of 16 residues. Trimming cost V 2 bases and J 3 bases; bases outside gene matches: 7. The CDR3 DNA reads as TGCGCCAGCAGCTTCCTCCGGGACAGGGAGACAGATACGCAGTATTTT. Protein product: CASSFLRDRETDTQYF.